One sample yielded the 4 T cell receptor beta chains listed below, sequenced in a study of T cell responses to AZD1222 COVID-19 vaccine (dated by TCRdb to 2020 to 2023). Library construction relied on the immunoSEQ multiplex PCR assay. In its TCRdb copy, this immuneACCESS table keeps in-frame sequences only and misses some clones. Where compared with another copy, unresolved V genes explain less than half of these, and the others have no known cause. The sample records 95,000 to 120,000 clones, approximately 89% of which are singletons. The top ten clones comprise approximately 6.5% of the sample. The time point label of this sample denotes: about 28 days (+/-7) after the second vaccine dose. The sequences come from peripheral blood, collected 28 days after the second AZD1222 dose. The source of these receptors is an adult who received the AZD1222 COVID-19 vaccine.

The genes are TRBV19 and TRBJ1-1; D unclear. The V end lost 3 bases, the J end lost 2 bases, and 16 bases lay between the germline ends. The length of the CDR3 is 16 residues. Germline values: CDR1 LNHDA, CDR2 SQIVND (reference sequence). The CDR3 region has the DNA TGTGCCAGTAGTATGGGGATCCGGCAGCCCAACACTGAAGCTTTCTTT. Translated: CASSMGIRQPNTEAFF.

This clone was detected once. This chain joins TRBV6-6 and TRBJ2-2; 7 positions agree with TRBD2. The CDR3 has 16 residues. The V segment lost 6 bases and the J segment 2 bases; nucleotides outside the gene matches: 9. From germline, CDR1 is MNHNY and CDR2 SVGAGI (reference sequence). The CDR3 region is CASRGGTARNTGELFF. DNA of the CDR3: TGTGCCAGCAGGGGGGGGACGGCTCGTAACACCGGGGAGCTGTTTTTT.

There are a few counts of this clone. This rearrangement joins TRBV12-3 or TRBV12-4 to TRBJ1-1; perhaps TRBD1 as D (5 bases). This CDR3 is built from 13 residues. V dropped 6 bases and J dropped 2 bases, with 10 bases sitting between them. The CDR3 sequence is CASRLGVNTEAFF. In DNA, the CDR3 is TGTGCCAGCAGACTGGGGGTAAACACTGAAGCTTTCTTT.

This clone has a single count. The chain couples TRBV29-1 to TRBJ1-3, with no clear D. From germline, CDR1 is SQVTM and CDR2 ANQGSEA. CDR3 length equals 14 residues. Trimming stripped 4 bases from V and 4 bases from J, with 14 bases between. CDR3 sequence: CSVALQAAGNTIYF. Here the CDR3 DNA reads TGCAGCGTTGCCCTTCAGGCGGCGGGAAACACCATATATTTT.